The 15 T cell receptor beta chains presented below share a single source sample, sequenced in a study of shared clonotypes between healthy human individuals. Profiled with immunoSEQ multiplex PCR; TCRdb holds only in-frame clones, not every one. The data show approximately 2,200,000 clones, roughly 91% seen once. Naive CD8 isolation took CD45RO-negative cells positively selected for CCR7 and excluded terminally differentiated effector memory CD45RA+ cells. Source material: naive CD8+ T cells from PBMCs. All receptors come from a young man in good health. Some clones in this sample may be carry-over from other donors' samples.

The chain employs TRBV19 and TRBJ2-7, with D unclear. CDR1 is LNHDA, CDR2 SQIVND, per germline (reference sequence). The CDR3 extends over 13 amino acids. Trimming took 5 bases from V and 3 from J, leaving 11 bases between them. CDR3 in amino acids: CASSFVGNYEQYF. CDR3 DNA sequence: TGTGCCAGTAGTTTCGTCGGAAACTACGAGCAGTACTTC.

The chain employs TRBV9 and TRBJ2-5; 12 bases fit TRBD1. The CDR3 runs to 17 residues. J was trimmed by 2 bases and V by 3 bases; bases with no gene match: 8. Germline V gene sequence: CDR1 SGDLS, CDR2 YYNGEE. The CDR3 region has the DNA TGTGCCAGCAGCGCTTACGGGACAGGGGGCGCACAAGAGACCCAGTACTTC. As protein: CASSAYGTGGAQETQYF. The variable domain in full, completed from reference TRBV9 and TRBJ2-5, reads DSGVTQTPKHLITATGQRVTLRCSPRSGDLSVYWYQQSLDQGLQFLIQYYNGEERAKGNILERFSAQQFPDLHSELNLSSLELGDSALYFCASSAYGTGGAQETQYFGPGTRLLVL.

A single count supports this clone. The chain has TRBV2 and TRBJ2-5, with D perhaps TRBD1 (5 bases). The CDR3 is 14 amino acids. CDR1 and CDR2 (germline): SNHLY, FYNNEI. Deletions cut 6 bases from V and 2 bases from J, with 13 bases between. CDR3 in amino acids: CASRVGHGQETQYF. The CDR3 region has the DNA TGTGCCAGCAGGGTGGGGCACGGACAAGAGACCCAGTACTTC.

The V gene is TRBV11-2, the J gene TRBJ1-5, with TRBD1 as a possible D gene (5 bases). The CDR3 is made up of 14 amino acids. Germline assignment: CDR1 SGHAT and CDR2 FQNNGV. V gave up 5 bases and J gave up 7 bases, with 15 bases separating them. CDR3 sequence (DNA): TGTGCCAGCAGCGGGTGGGGCGAATCCCAGCCCCAGCATTTT. Translation gives CASSGWGESQPQHF.

V and J are TRBV4-1 and TRBJ2-1; no reliable D call. This CDR3 contains 16 residues. V gave up 1 base and J gave up 5 bases, with 15 bases separating them. Germline CDR1 reads MGHRA; CDR2 reads YSYEKL. This CDR3 is CASSQAGTEAHNEQFF. The CDR3 DNA sequence: TGCGCCAGCAGCCAAGCCGGAACCGAGGCCCACAATGAGCAGTTCTTC.

This clone came up once. This chain links TRBV7-9 with TRBJ2-1, with 7 nucleotides matching TRBD1. The germline gives CDR1 SEHNR, CDR2 FQNEAQ (reference sequence). The CDR3 runs 14 residues. Trimming cost V 7 bases and J 2 bases; bases outside gene matches: 5. The CDR3 loop reads CASTRQGPYNEQFF. CDR3 DNA sequence: TGTGCCAGCACCCGACAGGGTCCCTACAATGAGCAGTTCTTC.

V gene TRBV28 combines with J gene TRBJ2-7, with no clear D. The germline V gene encodes CDR1 MDHEN and CDR2 SYDVKM. Trimming pared 5 bases from V and 5 bases from J, leaving 16 bases between. This CDR3 region has 14 residues. The CDR3 DNA sequence: TGTGCCAGCAGTACCTACCCCCGATGGGACGAGCAGTACTTC. This encodes CASSTYPRWDEQYF.

In this sample, this clone turned up once. The V call is TRBV7-9, the J call TRBJ1-1; D perhaps matches TRBD1 (5 bases). Deletions cut 10 bases from V and 2 bases from J, with 20 bases between. The CDR3 length is 15 residues. CDR1 and CDR2 from the germline V gene are SEHNR and FQNEAQ (reference sequence). The CDR3 DNA reads TGTGCCATCCTCCCGGAGGGGATTGGAAACACTGAAGCTTTCTTT. Residues: CAILPEGIGNTEAFF.

This sequence joins TRBV29-1 and TRBJ2-3; TRBD1 matches at 8 bases. With V trimmed by 3 bases and J by 4 bases, 3 bases remained unmatched. The CDR3 spans 13 residues. From germline, CDR1 is SQVTM and CDR2 ANQGSEA. CDR3 region: CSVEDRDADTQYF. The CDR3 bases are TGCAGCGTTGAGGACAGGGATGCAGATACGCAGTATTTT.

This sequence joins TRBV7-6 and TRBJ1-5, with no clear D. Per germline, CDR1 SGHVS and CDR2 FNYEAQ. CDR3 size: 13 residues. V lost 2 bases and J 7 bases, leaving 9 bases between the germline ends. The CDR3 protein is CASSLSLTQPQHF. CDR3 coding DNA: TGTGCCAGCAGCTTATCTCTAACCCAGCCCCAGCATTTT.

The V call is TRBV19, the J call TRBJ2-7; 10 bases are shared with TRBD2. V trimming: 5 bases; J trimming: 6 bases; junction bases outside the gene matches: 10. Germline V gene data show CDR1 as LNHDA and CDR2 as SQIVND (reference sequence). This CDR3 region has 15 residues. For the CDR3, the DNA is TGTGCCAGTAGTCAAACTAGCGGGATTGTCCTCGAGCAGTACTTC. Amino acids: CASSQTSGIVLEQYF.

V is TRBV4-2 and J is TRBJ2-7; no reliable D call. Trimming stripped 0 bases from V and 5 bases from J, with 8 bases between. Looked up from germline, CDR1 is LGHNA and CDR2 is YNFKEQ. The CDR3 consists of 13 residues. CDR3 region: CASSQEWQNEQYF. Written as DNA, the CDR3 is TGTGCCAGCAGCCAAGAATGGCAGAACGAGCAGTACTTC.

This rearrangement joins TRBV7-2 to TRBJ2-1; 9 nucleotides match TRBD2. Trimming at V came to 6 bases and at J to 7 bases, leaving 22 bases not matched to a gene. There are 19 residues in the CDR3. CDR1 is SGHTA, CDR2 FQGNSA, per germline. As DNA, the CDR3 is TGTGCCAGCAGACCCGGACTAGCGCTTACCAATGGGAGGGTGAATGAGCAGTTCTTC. Its translation: CASRPGLALTNGRVNEQFF.

The chain couples TRBV14 to TRBJ2-5; 8 bases agree with TRBD1. The CDR3 contains 13 residues. Trimming at V came to 6 bases and at J to 4 bases, leaving 4 bases not matched to a gene. Germline V gene data show CDR1 as SGHDN and CDR2 as FVKESK. CDR3 residues: CASRLQGGETQYF. CDR3 bases: TGTGCCAGCAGGTTACAGGGGGGAGAGACCCAGTACTTC.

The V gene is TRBV5-1, the J gene TRBJ2-4; D ambiguous. Germline V CDR1 and CDR2: SGHRS, YFSETQ. The CDR3 loop spans 18 amino acids. V lost 1 base and J lost 0, with 17 bases in between. The DNA of the CDR3 is TGCGCCAGCAGCTTGTCTCCAGAAGACACTCTAGCCAAAAACATTCAGTACTTC. Residues: CASSLSPEDTLAKNIQYF.